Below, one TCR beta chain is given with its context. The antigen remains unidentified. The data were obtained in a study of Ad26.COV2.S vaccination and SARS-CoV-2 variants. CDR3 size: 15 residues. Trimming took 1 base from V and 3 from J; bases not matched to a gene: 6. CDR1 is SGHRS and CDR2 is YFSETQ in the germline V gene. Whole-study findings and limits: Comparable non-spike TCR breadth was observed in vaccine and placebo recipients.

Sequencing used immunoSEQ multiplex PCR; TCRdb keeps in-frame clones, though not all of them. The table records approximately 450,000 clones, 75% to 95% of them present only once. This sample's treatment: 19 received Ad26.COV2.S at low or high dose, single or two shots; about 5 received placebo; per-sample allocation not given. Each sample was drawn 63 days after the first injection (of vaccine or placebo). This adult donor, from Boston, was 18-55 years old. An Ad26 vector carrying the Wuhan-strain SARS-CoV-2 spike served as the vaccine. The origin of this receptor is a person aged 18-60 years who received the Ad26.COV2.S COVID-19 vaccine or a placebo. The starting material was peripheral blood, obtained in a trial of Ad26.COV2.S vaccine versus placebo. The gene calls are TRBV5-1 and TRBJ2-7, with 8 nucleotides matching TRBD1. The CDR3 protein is CASSLRTGKRYEQYF. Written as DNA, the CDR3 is TGCGCCAGCAGCTTGCGGACAGGGAAGCGCTACGAGCAGTACTTC.